Described below is a single TCR beta chain sequence and its context. Its matching antigen is unknown. This specimen belongs to a study of cytomegalovirus exposure and HLA in healthy donors. Findings and caveats of the study: Presence/absence results assume similar sequencing depth per donor, which may not hold.

Both 60 Vbeta primers and 13 Jbeta primers went into the PCR. Sequencing was performed with immunoSEQ multiplex PCR; in TCRdb, only in-frame clones are kept and a portion is missing. The sample lists roughly 150,000 clones; about 80% were seen once. CDR1 is MGHDK, CDR2 SYGVNS, per germline. Trimming removed 4 bases from V and 5 bases from J, with 11 bases in between. The CDR3 extends over 13 amino acids. The rearrangement uses TRBV25-1 and TRBJ1-1, with no clear D. The clonotype comes from a woman in her thirties in good health and CMV-seronegative. Source material: PBMCs. The CDR3 spells CASSAPPETEAFF. CDR3 nucleotides: TGTGCCAGCAGTGCACCCCCGGAGACTGAAGCTTTCTTT.